This T cell receptor (beta chain) was captured by sequencing in a study of early T cells in non-severe SARS-CoV-2 infection. The wider study: Alpha and beta chains were unpaired, from unsorted whole-blood bulk RNA. Study results and limitations: Lookups in VDJdb leaned toward anti-spike CD8 responses and missed private and CD4 specificities.

The TCR library protocol was used to attach unique molecular identifiers. These identifiers were attached to individual cDNA molecules. TCRdb analysed the 5' RACE reads with MiXCR anew, one entry per CDR3 protein. Of roughly 120,000 distinct CDR3 sequences in the sample, just under 15% were seen once. Looked up from germline, CDR1 is MDHEN and CDR2 is SYDVKM. The CDR3 runs to 14 residues. Trimming removed 8 bases at V and 3 bases at J, with 16 bases between. This clonotype was recorded many times. Antigen specificity is unknown. This chain joins TRBV28 and TRBJ1-1, with D perhaps TRBD1 (5 bases). The sample comprised whole blood. This sequence originates from an adult who was a healthcare worker with PCR-confirmed SARS-CoV-2 infection or an uninfected control (not recorded which). The CDR3 sequence: CASLTGPRDTEAFF. The CDR3 DNA sequence: TGTGCCAGCTTAACGGGGCCTAGGGACACTGAAGCTTTCTTT.